This TCR beta chain is drawn from a study of OX40 agonist ivuxolimab in advanced cancers. Study-level results: Among the lowest peripheral clonal expansion occurred in 0.1-3.0 mg/kg partial responders. The specificity for antigen of the expanded peripheral T cells was not determined. Dose levels from 0.1 to 3.0 mg/kg saw CD4+ and CD8+ blood T cells expand clonally by week 6.

A history of autoimmune disease or systemic immunosuppression excluded patients. The repertoire was sequenced with immunoSEQ multiplex PCR; TCRdb's copy has only in-frame clones and lacks some. This table holds tens of thousands of clones, 81% found once. About this clone itself: Its antigen is not identified.

The V end was cut by 4 bases, the J end by 6 bases, with 13 bases between. The CDR3 sequence is 14 residues long. CDR1 and CDR2 (germline): MNHEY, SMNVEV (reference sequence). The input for sequencing was CD4+ or CD8+ T cells sorted from blood, taken in a trial of the OX40 agonist ivuxolimab. The sequence derives from an adult with an advanced solid tumor such as melanoma, head and neck, liver or kidney cancer. The J gene is TRBJ2-1, the V gene TRBV27; D perhaps matches TRBD2 (5 bases). CDR3: CASSWAGLLNEQFF. The CDR3 DNA follows: TGTGCCAGCAGTTGGGCTGGACTTCTCAATGAGCAGTTCTTC.